This T cell receptor beta chain was captured in a study of T cell changes during pregnancy in multiple sclerosis (dated by TCRdb to between 2017 and 2020). About the investigation overall: In women with multiple sclerosis, the researchers looked at how the T cell repertoire shifted as pregnancy progressed.

The method behind the library was the immunoSEQ multiplex PCR assay. TCRdb limited this immuneACCESS table to in-frame rearrangements with V and J called. A share of clones is missing; checked studies link under half to unresolved V genes, and the rest is unexplained. For this sample there are 40,000 to 45,000 clones; 89% appear just once. 0.95% to 1.5% of the sample is taken by the ten largest. According to the germline V gene, CDR1 reads MGHRA and CDR2 reads YSYEKL. CDR3 length: 16 amino acids, cysteine to phenylalanine. This entry keeps only the CDR3 DNA: 48 bases, framed from base 1. The junction shows trimming of 1 base on V and 3 bases on J, plus 13 bases between the germline ends. About this clone: It lacks a known antigen. It has no much larger one-base neighbor in the sample; base qualities were not kept.

This specimen consisted of CD4+ T cells from peripheral blood mononuclear cells, obtained in the first trimester of pregnancy. This TCR was sampled from a female donor with multiple sclerosis, enrolled in a pregnancy study. The sequence joins TRBV4-1 to TRBJ1-3; there is no confident call for the D gene. CDR3 sequence: CASSQVLRQIGNTIYF. DNA sequence: TGCGCCAGCAGCCAAGTATTGAGGCAGATTGGAAACACCATATATTTT.